This T cell receptor beta chain comes out of a study of spatial heterogeneity in lung cancer. The overall study: TCR and UMI combinations that were unique each appeared, on average, more than ten times in raw reads. Findings and caveats of the study: Mutation counts in tumors were tracked by counts of expanded intratumoral alpha and beta TCRs.

Many counts were recorded for this clonotype. Antigen unknown. Each TCR cDNA molecule carried a unique molecular identifier. Each CDR3 protein gets one entry after TCRdb re-called the 5' RACE reads with MiXCR. This table has 4,500 to 6,000 distinct CDR3 sequences, more than 4% appearing once. Trimming removed 0 bases at V and 1 base at J, with 7 bases between. This CDR3 is built from 14 residues. Germline-derived CDR1 and CDR2 are SGHRS and YFSETQ. Described time point: sample taken at primary tumor resection. Samples were donated by 72 untreated early-stage non-small cell lung cancer patients. Unsorted whole RNA samples from tumor, nontumor lung or frozen PBMC were sequenced.

The V call is TRBV5-1, the J call TRBJ1-1; D not certain. This specimen consisted of lung tumor tissue, obtained at surgery. The clonotype was recovered from a male donor with early-stage non-small cell lung cancer. The CDR3 nucleotides read TGCGCCAGCAGCTTGGATCTGGGGAACACTGAAGCTTTCTTT. Amino acids: CASSLDLGNTEAFF. Combining the CDR3 with reference TRBV5-1 and TRBJ1-1 gives the whole variable domain KAGVTQTPRYLIKTRGQQVTLSCSPISGHRSVSWYQQTPGQGLQFLFEYFSETQRNKGNFPGRFSGRQFSNSRSEMNVSTLELGDSALYLCASSLDLGNTEAFFGQGTRLTVV.